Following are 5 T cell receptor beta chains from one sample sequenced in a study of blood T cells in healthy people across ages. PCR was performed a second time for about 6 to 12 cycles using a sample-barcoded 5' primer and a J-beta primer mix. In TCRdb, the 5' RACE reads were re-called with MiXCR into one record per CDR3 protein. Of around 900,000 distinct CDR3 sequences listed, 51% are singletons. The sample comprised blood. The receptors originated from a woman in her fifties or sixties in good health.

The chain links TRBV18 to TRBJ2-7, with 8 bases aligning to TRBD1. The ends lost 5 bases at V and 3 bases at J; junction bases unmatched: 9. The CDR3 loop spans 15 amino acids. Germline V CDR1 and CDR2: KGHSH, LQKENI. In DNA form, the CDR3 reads TGTGCCAGCTCAGCAAGACAGGGGACGGACTACGAGCAGTACTTC. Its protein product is CASSARQGTDYEQYF.

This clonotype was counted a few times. CDR3 DNA sequence: TGCAGCGTTGATTCCCAGAAACAGTTCTTC. Translation gives CSVDSQKQFF. The rearrangement joins TRBV29-1 to TRBJ2-1; the D is unclear. Trimming pared 3 bases from V and 13 bases from J, leaving 10 bases between. This CDR3 has 10 amino acids. CDR1 and CDR2 from the germline V gene are SQVTM and ANQGSEA.

CDR3 sequence: CASSKSGSSYEQYF. The CDR3 bases are TGTGCCAGCAGTAAGTCAGGGAGTTCCTACGAGCAGTACTTC. The chain recombines TRBV6-6 with TRBJ2-7; tentatively, D is TRBD1 or TRBD2 (5 bases each). Germline-derived CDR1 and CDR2 are MNHNY and SVGAGI (reference sequence). Trimming stripped 5 bases from V and 1 base from J, with 12 bases between. The CDR3 consists of 14 residues.

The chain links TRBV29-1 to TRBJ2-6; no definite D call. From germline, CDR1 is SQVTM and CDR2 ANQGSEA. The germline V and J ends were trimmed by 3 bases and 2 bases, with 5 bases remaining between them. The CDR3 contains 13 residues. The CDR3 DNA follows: TGCAGCGTTGACCCCACTGGGGCCAACGTCCTGACTTTC. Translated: CSVDPTGANVLTF.

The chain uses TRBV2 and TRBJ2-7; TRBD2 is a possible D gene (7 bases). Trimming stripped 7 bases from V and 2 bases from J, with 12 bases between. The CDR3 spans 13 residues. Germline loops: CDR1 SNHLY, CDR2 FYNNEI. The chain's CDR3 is CASTGGITYEQYF. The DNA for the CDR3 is TGTGCCAGCACGGGGGGCATCACCTACGAGCAGTACTTC. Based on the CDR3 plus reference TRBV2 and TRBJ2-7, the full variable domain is EPEVTQTPSHQVTQMGQEVILRCVPISNHLYFYWYRQILGQKVEFLVSFYNNEISEKSEIFDDQFSVERPDGSNFTLKIRSTKLEDSAMYFCASTGGITYEQYFGPGTRLTVT.